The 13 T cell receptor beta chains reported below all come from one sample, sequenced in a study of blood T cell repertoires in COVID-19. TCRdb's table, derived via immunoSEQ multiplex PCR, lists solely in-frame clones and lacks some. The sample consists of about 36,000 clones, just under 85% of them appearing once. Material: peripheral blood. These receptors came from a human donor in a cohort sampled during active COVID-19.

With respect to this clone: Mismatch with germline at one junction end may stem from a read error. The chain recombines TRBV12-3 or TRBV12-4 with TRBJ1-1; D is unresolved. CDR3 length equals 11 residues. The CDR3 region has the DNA TGTGCCAGCAGTTTACGGCAGGCCACTAGTTTT. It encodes CASSLRQATSF.

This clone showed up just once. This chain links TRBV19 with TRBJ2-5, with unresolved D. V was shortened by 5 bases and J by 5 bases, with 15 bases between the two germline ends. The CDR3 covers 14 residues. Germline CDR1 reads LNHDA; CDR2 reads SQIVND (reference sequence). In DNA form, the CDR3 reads TGTGCCAGTAGTGTTACGGTACTGGAGGAGACCCAGTACTTC. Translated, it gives CASSVTVLEETQYF. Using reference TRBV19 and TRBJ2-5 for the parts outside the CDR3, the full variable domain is DGGITQSPKYLFRKEGQNVTLSCEQNLNHDAMYWYRQDPGQGLRLIYYSQIVNDFQKGDIAEGYSVSREKKESFPLTVTSAQKNPTAFYLCASSVTVLEETQYFGPGTRLLVL.

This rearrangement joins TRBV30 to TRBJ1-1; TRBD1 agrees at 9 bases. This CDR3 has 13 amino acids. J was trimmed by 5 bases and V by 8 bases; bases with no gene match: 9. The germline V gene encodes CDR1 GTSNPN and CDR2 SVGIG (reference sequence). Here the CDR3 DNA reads TGTGCCCGGGACAGGGTGCAGGGGACTGAAGCTTTCTTT. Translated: CARDRVQGTEAFF.

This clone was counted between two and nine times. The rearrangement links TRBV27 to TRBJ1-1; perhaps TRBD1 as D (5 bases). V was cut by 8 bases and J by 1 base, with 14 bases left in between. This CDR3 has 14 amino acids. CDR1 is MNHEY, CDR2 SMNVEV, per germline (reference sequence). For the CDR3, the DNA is TGTGCCAGCCATCCGGGACTTCGGAACACTGAAGCTTTCTTT. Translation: CASHPGLRNTEAFF.

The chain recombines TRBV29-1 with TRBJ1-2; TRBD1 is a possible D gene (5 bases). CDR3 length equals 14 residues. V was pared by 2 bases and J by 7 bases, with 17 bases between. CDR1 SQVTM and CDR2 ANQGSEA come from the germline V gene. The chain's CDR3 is CSVELSTAASGYTF. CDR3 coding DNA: TGCAGCGTTGAACTATCGACAGCTGCTAGTGGCTACACCTTC. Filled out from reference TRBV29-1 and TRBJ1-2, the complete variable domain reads SAVISQKPSRDICQRGTSLTIQCQVDSQVTMMFWYRQQPGQSLTLIATANQGSEATYESGFVIDKFPISRPNLTFSTLTVSNMSPEDSSIYLCSVELSTAASGYTFGSGTRLTVV.

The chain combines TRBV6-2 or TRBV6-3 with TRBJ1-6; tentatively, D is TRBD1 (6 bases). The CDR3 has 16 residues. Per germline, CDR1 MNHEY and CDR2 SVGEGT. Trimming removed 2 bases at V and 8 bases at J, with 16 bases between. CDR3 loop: CASSYLGGQFDSPLHF. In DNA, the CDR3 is TGTGCCAGCAGTTACCTCGGGGGGCAATTTGATTCACCCCTCCACTTT.

The CDR3 region has the DNA TGTGCCAGCAGTGTCCGCTTACAGGGGGATACGCAGTATTTT. This translates into CASSVRLQGDTQYF. V and J are TRBV2 and TRBJ2-3, with 7 bases identical to TRBD1. The CDR3 loop spans 14 amino acids. J gave up 6 bases and V 4 bases, and 7 bases lay outside the gene matches. Germline V gene lookup returns CDR1 SNHLY and CDR2 FYNNEI.

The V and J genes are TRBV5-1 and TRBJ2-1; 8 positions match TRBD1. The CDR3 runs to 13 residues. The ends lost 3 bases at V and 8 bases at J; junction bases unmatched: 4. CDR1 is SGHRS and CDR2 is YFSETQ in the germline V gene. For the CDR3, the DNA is TGCGCCAGCAGCTGGGAGACAGGGGATGAGCAGTTCTTC. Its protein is CASSWETGDEQFF.

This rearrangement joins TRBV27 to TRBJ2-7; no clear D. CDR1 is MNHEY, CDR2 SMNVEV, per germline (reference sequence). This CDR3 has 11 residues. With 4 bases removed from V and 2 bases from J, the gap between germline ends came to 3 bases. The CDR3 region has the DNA TGTGCCAGCAGTTCAACCTACGAGCAGTACTTC. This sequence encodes CASSSTYEQYF.

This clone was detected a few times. CDR3 sequence (DNA): TGTGCCAGCAGCTTAAGAGCTAGCAGGGGGAACACTGAAGCTTTCTTT. Translated: CASSLRASRGNTEAFF. V gene TRBV7-3 combines with J gene TRBJ1-1, with D tentatively TRBD1 (6 bases). This CDR3 is 16 amino acids long. CDR1 is SGHTA and CDR2 is FQGTGA in the germline V gene. The germline V and J ends were trimmed by 1 base and 1 base, with 13 bases remaining between them.

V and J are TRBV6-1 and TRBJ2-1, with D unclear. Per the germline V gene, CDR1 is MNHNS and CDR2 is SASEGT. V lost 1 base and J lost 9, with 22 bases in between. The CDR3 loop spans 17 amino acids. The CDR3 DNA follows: TGTGCCAGCAGTGAAGAGTATAGCAGAGACCGCCGTGCTGAGCAGTTCTTC. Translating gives CASSEEYSRDRRAEQFF.

CDR3 protein: CASSGSDNNEKLFF. For the CDR3, the DNA is TGTGCCAGCAGTGGGTCAGATAATAATGAAAAACTGTTTTTT. The rearrangement joins TRBV2 to TRBJ1-4; D unclear. Deletions cut 4 bases from V and 4 bases from J, with 10 bases between. CDR1 and CDR2 (germline): SNHLY, FYNNEI. CDR3 length: 14 amino acids.

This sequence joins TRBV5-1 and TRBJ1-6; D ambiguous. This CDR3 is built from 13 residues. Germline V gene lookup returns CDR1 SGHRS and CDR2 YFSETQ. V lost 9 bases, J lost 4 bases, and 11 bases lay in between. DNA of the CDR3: TGCGCCACCCAAGAGAGTTATAATTCACCCCTCCACTTT. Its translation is CATQESYNSPLHF.